The source of this T cell receptor beta chain is a study of control samples from healthy donors and cancer patients. This CDR3 is 15 amino acids long. Germline V gene lookup returns CDR1 MNHEY and CDR2 SVGAGI. The germline V and J ends were trimmed by 4 bases and 0 bases, with 12 bases remaining between them. Sequenced by immunoSEQ multiplex PCR; TCRdb stores in-frame clones only, minus some. The sample contains about 98,000 clones, roughly 94% of which appear only once. The chain has TRBV6-5 and TRBJ1-1, with D possibly being TRBD1 (6 bases). The source of this sequence is a woman younger than 30 in good health. The sample was blood. The CDR3 DNA reads TGTGCCAGCAGTTTAACAGGGATGATGAACACTGAAGCTTTCTTT. This gives the protein CASSLTGMMNTEAFF.